Sequencing of this T cell receptor (beta chain) was carried out in a study of CD8 T cells in Susac syndrome. With random hexamers, roughly 0.5 to 1 ug RNA was reverse transcribed. The immunoSEQ assay covered 54 Vbeta and 13 Jbeta segments for CDR3. Using its own MiXCR run on the immunoSEQ multiplex PCR reads, TCRdb lists one record per CDR3 protein. Of around 130,000 distinct CDR3 sequences listed, around 80% were seen once; the top ten hold roughly 0.5%. The multiple sclerosis control cohort comprised treatment-naive individuals presenting with stable or active relapsing-remitting disease. With respect to this clonotype: What it binds is unknown.

The study's findings and limits: The study admitted that it had a relatively small number of individuals in its TCR sequencing and HLA analysis.

The sequence derives from a human donor with multiple sclerosis. Sequencing input: CD8+ T cells from PBMCs.

The CDR3 DNA reads as TGTGCCAGCTCGTCGGGGATATCCTACGAGCAGTACTTC. It specifies CASSSGISYEQYF. This chain connects TRBV3-1 to TRBJ2-7, with D maybe TRBD2 (5 bases). V lost 8 bases and J lost 1, with 12 bases in between. The CDR3 consists of 13 residues. Germline V gene sequence: CDR1 LGHDT, CDR2 YNNKEL (reference sequence).